This TCR beta chain stems from a study of regulatory T cells in long-lasting Graves disease. General study findings and limits: Sample size was small, which may have lowered accuracy. When disease was persistent, TRBV28, TRBJ1-2 and TRBJ2-5 were the favored segments.

This clonotype appeared many times. What it binds is unknown. The sample's time point: newly diagnosed GD, antithyroid drugs for less than 3 months. Construction of the TCR library relied on RNA isolated from PBMCs. The collection involved drawing 8 to 9 milliliters of peripheral blood into EDTA tubes. Building of the TCR beta libraries involved iRepertoire HTBI primers and Arm-PCR of CDR3 regions. TCRdb reanalysed the multiplex PCR reads using MiXCR and keeps one entry per CDR3 protein. The sample has approximately 440,000 distinct CDR3 sequences; 16% are singletons. The V and J ends lost 5 bases and 0 bases respectively, with 8 bases between them. The germline CDR1 and CDR2 sequences are MDHEN and SYDVKM. The CDR3 length is 14 residues. The same data also contributed to another study, on T cells in Graves' hyperthyroidism and ophthalmopathy. This second study says: The blood repertoire included most of the expanded thyroid clonotypes above 0.001.

The chain recombines TRBV28 with TRBJ1-5; D not certain. This clonotype was sampled from a man aged 40-55 years with Graves disease. The specimen comprised peripheral blood mononuclear cells (PBMCs), sampled at new diagnosis, from a patient treated with antithyroid drugs. The CDR3 DNA reads as TGTGCCAGCAGTAACAAGGGTAGCAATCAGCCCCAGCATTTT. It yields the protein CASSNKGSNQPQHF.